This TCR beta chain was sequenced during a study of Graves' ophthalmopathy and Graves' hyperthyroidism. General study results and limits: In predicting ophthalmopathy progression, the model reached around 65% sensitivity and around 72% specificity. The authors also found most expanded thyroid clonotypes above 0.001 frequency in blood.

Amplification of the TCR beta CDR3 regions used RNA transcripts (as template). RT-PCR in the first round used HTBI primers; a second-round multiplex PCR followed. TCRdb re-derived calls from the multiplex PCR reads in MiXCR, one entry per CDR3 protein. The sample includes 400,000 to 450,000 distinct CDR3 sequences, approximately 21% of them seen just once. Hyperthyroidism patients had new diagnoses, durations under 2 months, and ages of 18 to 65. Remarks on this clonotype: The target antigen is unknown.

This sequence originates from a woman younger than 35 with stable Graves' hyperthyroidism. Sequenced sample: peripheral blood.

CDR3 sequence: CATSDLHRETQYF. In DNA, the CDR3 is TGTGCCACCAGTGATTTGCACCGGGAGACCCAGTACTTC. The rearrangement links TRBV24-1 to TRBJ2-5; D is unclear. Trimming took off 0 bases at V and 5 bases at J, with 6 bases between the two ends. This CDR3 comprises 13 residues. The germline gives CDR1 KGHDR, CDR2 SFDVKD.